Below are 10 T cell receptor beta chains sequenced from a single sample in a study of blood T cell repertoires in COVID-19. Assay: immunoSEQ multiplex PCR; the TCRdb copy retains only in-frame clones and omits some. The data contain about 210,000 clones, roughly four fifths of them singletons. The material sequenced was peripheral blood. These receptors were obtained from a woman in her thirties or forties with active or convalescent COVID-19.

The chain couples TRBV5-1 to TRBJ2-7; TRBD1 aligns across 8 bases. V was pared by 3 bases and J by 1 base, with 6 bases of the junction left unmatched. The V gene's germline CDR1 is SGHRS and CDR2 YFSETQ. The CDR3 totals 15 residues. The CDR3 region is CASSSNRGASYEQYF. CDR3 bases: TGCGCCAGCAGCTCGAACAGGGGGGCTTCCTACGAGCAGTACTTC.

The chain joins TRBV7-9 to TRBJ1-5, with 7 bases identical to TRBD1. CDR1 is SEHNR, CDR2 FQNEAQ, per germline (reference sequence). Trimming removed 7 bases from V and 0 bases from J; junction bases left unmatched: 6. The CDR3 length is 15 residues. The CDR3, as DNA: TGTGCCAGCAACGACTCAGGGGGTAGCAATCAGCCCCAGCATTTT. It encodes CASNDSGGSNQPQHF.

This clone was observed once. The chain has TRBV2 and TRBJ1-2; D is unclear. The V end was cut by 7 bases, the J end by 0 bases, with 6 bases between. Germline V gene sequence: CDR1 SNHLY, CDR2 FYNNEI. The CDR3 covers 12 residues. The CDR3: CASTTANYGYTF. The CDR3 DNA follows: TGTGCCAGCACAACAGCTAACTATGGCTACACCTTC.

The V gene is TRBV5-4, the J gene TRBJ2-3, with TRBD2 matching 12 bases. The J segment lost 6 bases and the V segment lost 0 bases, leaving 5 bases of the junction unmatched. This CDR3 region has 16 residues. The germline V gene has CDR1 SGHNT and CDR2 YYREEE (reference sequence). The CDR3 reads CASSLDGLAGKDTQYF. The DNA of the CDR3 is TGTGCCAGCAGCTTGGACGGACTAGCGGGAAAGGATACGCAGTATTTT.

The chain couples TRBV28 to TRBJ1-2; 11 nucleotides agree with TRBD1. The CDR3 totals 16 residues. V was pared by 5 bases and J by 6 bases, with 11 bases of the junction left unmatched. Germline-derived CDR1 and CDR2 are MDHEN and SYDVKM. The DNA for the CDR3 is TGTGCCAGCAGTGGACAGGGGGCTATTCCTGCTAATGGCTACACCTTC. Translated: CASSGQGAIPANGYTF.

The chain is built from TRBV28 and TRBJ2-3; TRBD2 aligns across 16 bases. V lost 4 bases and J lost 0; bases outside the gene matches: 4. Per germline, CDR1 MDHEN and CDR2 SYDVKM. This CDR3 is 18 amino acids long. The DNA for the CDR3 is TGTGCCAGCAGTTCGGGACTAGCGGGGGGGCCGAGCACAGATACGCAGTATTTT. Protein: CASSSGLAGGPSTDTQYF.

The DNA of the CDR3 is TGTGCCAGCAGTTGGAGGCCCGCGACAGGGACCCACGAGCAGTACTTC. Translated, it gives CASSWRPATGTHEQYF. The rearrangement uses TRBV28 and TRBJ2-7; 7 bases align to TRBD1. Germline V gene sequence: CDR1 MDHEN, CDR2 SYDVKM. V was pared by 4 bases and J by 5 bases, with 14 bases of the junction left unmatched. The CDR3 covers 16 residues.

V is TRBV5-4 and J is TRBJ1-2; 8 positions agree with TRBD1. The CDR3 is 15 amino acids. V gave up 0 bases and J gave up 3 bases; unmatched junction bases: 4. CDR1 SGHNT and CDR2 YYREEE come from the germline V gene (reference sequence). The CDR3 DNA reads TGTGCCAGCAGCTTGGTATCACAGGGGGACTATGGCTACACCTTC. It specifies CASSLVSQGDYGYTF.

The chain uses TRBV5-1 and TRBJ1-2, with TRBD1 identical over 9 bases. V lost 0 bases to trimming and J lost 2 bases; unmatched junction nucleotides: 2. The CDR3 length is 15 residues. Looked up from germline, CDR1 is SGHRS and CDR2 is YFSETQ. DNA for the CDR3: TGCGCCAGCAGCTTGGGTACAGGGGGCAACTATGGCTACACCTTC. Translation gives CASSLGTGGNYGYTF.

The chain couples TRBV4-3 to TRBJ2-3; 8 nucleotides match TRBD1. V shed 1 base, J shed 3 bases, and the junction held 3 bases outside the gene matches. CDR3 size: 15 residues. Germline V gives CDR1 LGHNA, CDR2 YSLEER. This chain's CDR3 is CASSQADRATDTQYF. CDR3 nucleotide sequence: TGCGCCAGCAGCCAAGCGGACAGGGCTACAGATACGCAGTATTTT.